This TCR beta chain comes out of a study of T-cell reconstitution after alpha-beta-depleted transplantation in children. This clonotype was counted at least ten times. As it was prepared, the TCRbeta library received unique molecular identifiers. TCRdb recomputed calls from the PCR reads with MiXCR, one row per CDR3 protein. The table lists roughly 350,000 distinct CDR3 sequences, about a tenth of them singletons. V lost 0 bases and J 6 bases, leaving 9 bases between the germline ends. This CDR3 contains 14 residues. Germline CDR1 MNHEY, CDR2 SVGEGT. Sequencing was performed on PBMCs from the stem cell graft donor, taken from the stem cell graft. This TCR was sampled from a human donor who donated a stem cell graft to a child with acute lymphoblastic leukemia. J is TRBJ1-5 and V is TRBV6-2 or TRBV6-3; the D is unclear. The CDR3 DNA reads as TGTGCCAGCAGTTACTCCCGCAGTATTCAGCCCCAGCATTTT. This encodes CASSYSRSIQPQHF.